This TCR beta chain derives from a study of T cells in Graves' hyperthyroidism and ophthalmopathy. Study-wide results and caveats: Blood samples included most of the expanded thyroid clonotypes exceeding 0.001.

Trimming shortened V by 5 bases and J by 3 bases, and 11 bases separated the two germline ends. The germline gives CDR1 MGHDK, CDR2 SYGVNS. The CDR3 is 13 amino acids. This clonotype was counted many times. As yet, its antigen is unknown. The investigators amplified TCR beta CDR3 regions from RNA transcripts. The study used the HTBI primer set for a first-round RT-PCR of the TCR CDR3. One entry per CDR3 protein results from TCRdb running MiXCR on the multiplex PCR reads. The table lists almost 600,000 distinct CDR3 sequences, 40% to 55% of them singletons. This rearrangement joins TRBV25-1 to TRBJ2-7; possible D gene TRBD1, 5 bases. The sequenced sample consisted of peripheral blood or thyroid tissue (not recorded which). The TCR comes from a woman under 30 with Graves' hyperthyroidism. The CDR3 nucleotides read TGTGCCAGCAGTATCTCAGACAGCTACGAGCAGTACTTC. It yields the protein CASSISDSYEQYF.